The clone carrying this T cell receptor (beta chain) was recorded a few times. V was cut by 0 bases and J by 0 bases, with 11 bases left in between. Germline-derived CDR1 and CDR2 are LGHNA and YNFKEQ. The CDR3 is 16 amino acids. These data are taken from a study of chemoradiotherapy in HPV16-positive cancers. The assay was immunoSEQ multiplex PCR, and TCRdb's table has in-frame clones only and misses some. This sample has about 31,000 clones, with 84% found just once. The receptor comes from a human donor with HPV-associated anogenital cancer. The specimen comprised blood, sampled from a patient who underwent chemoradiotherapy. J is TRBJ1-2 and V is TRBV4-2; D gene uncertain. The CDR3 DNA is TGTGCCAGCAGCCAAGATTGGGCGGATTCTAACTATGGCTACACCTTC. Translated, it gives CASSQDWADSNYGYTF.